This is a list of T cell receptor beta chains from one sample in a study of a mutant IDH1 vaccine in newly diagnosed glioma. Data came from immunoSEQ multiplex PCR; TCRdb stores just in-frame clones and leaves some out. The top ten hold around 4.5% of the sample, which has some 47,000 clones, about four fifths seen once. Their specific antigens are unknown. The sequencing used PBMCs, collected from a glioma patient whose treatment included an IDH1 peptide vaccine. These receptors all come from a woman aged 40-49 years with glioma. Some clones in this sample may be carry-over from other donors' samples. Each CDR3 is given with its conserved first and last residue. D genes are given only for firm matches. A row's size may be missing; if present it is once, few, many or a size class.

>TRBJ1-1|TRBV29-1|few|.
TGCAGCGTTGACTTCTTCGCTTTCTTT
CSVDFFAFF
>TRBJ2-7|TRBV5-6|.|.
TGTGCCAGCAGCTCTACACACCTCCTTGGGGGCGAGCAGTACTTC
CASSSTHLLGGEQYF
>TRBJ2-1|TRBV28|.|.
TGTGCCAGCAGCGAGAGCTACAATGAGCAGTTCTTC
CASSESYNEQFF
>TRBJ2-1|TRBV5-1|.|.
TGCGCCAGCAGCTTGGGAGGGGGGGCGAGCTCCTACAATGAGCAGTTCTTC
CASSLGGGASSYNEQFF
>TRBJ2-7|TRBV29-1|.|.
TGCAGCGTTGGGGCGGGATCGGTCTACGAGCAGTACTTC
CSVGAGSVYEQYF
>TRBJ1-4|TRBV7-2|.|TRBD1
TGTGCCAGCAGCACACGACAGGGACATAATGAAAAACTGTTTTTT
CASSTRQGHNEKLFF
>TRBJ2-5|TRBV18|.|TRBD2
TGTGCCAGCTCGCCAGCGGGGACCCAAGAGACCCAGTACTTC
CASSPAGTQETQYF
>TRBJ2-7|TRBV2|.|.
TGTGCCACCTTTGGGGGATCCTACGAGCAGTACTTC
CATFGGSYEQYF
>TRBJ1-1|TRBV29-1|.|.
TGCAGCGTTGGATGGCCGAACACTGAAGCTTTCTTT
CSVGWPNTEAFF
>TRBJ2-1|TRBV6-6|.|.
TGTGCCAGCGGTCGGGACGCCGACAATGAGCAGTTCTTC
CASGRDADNEQFF